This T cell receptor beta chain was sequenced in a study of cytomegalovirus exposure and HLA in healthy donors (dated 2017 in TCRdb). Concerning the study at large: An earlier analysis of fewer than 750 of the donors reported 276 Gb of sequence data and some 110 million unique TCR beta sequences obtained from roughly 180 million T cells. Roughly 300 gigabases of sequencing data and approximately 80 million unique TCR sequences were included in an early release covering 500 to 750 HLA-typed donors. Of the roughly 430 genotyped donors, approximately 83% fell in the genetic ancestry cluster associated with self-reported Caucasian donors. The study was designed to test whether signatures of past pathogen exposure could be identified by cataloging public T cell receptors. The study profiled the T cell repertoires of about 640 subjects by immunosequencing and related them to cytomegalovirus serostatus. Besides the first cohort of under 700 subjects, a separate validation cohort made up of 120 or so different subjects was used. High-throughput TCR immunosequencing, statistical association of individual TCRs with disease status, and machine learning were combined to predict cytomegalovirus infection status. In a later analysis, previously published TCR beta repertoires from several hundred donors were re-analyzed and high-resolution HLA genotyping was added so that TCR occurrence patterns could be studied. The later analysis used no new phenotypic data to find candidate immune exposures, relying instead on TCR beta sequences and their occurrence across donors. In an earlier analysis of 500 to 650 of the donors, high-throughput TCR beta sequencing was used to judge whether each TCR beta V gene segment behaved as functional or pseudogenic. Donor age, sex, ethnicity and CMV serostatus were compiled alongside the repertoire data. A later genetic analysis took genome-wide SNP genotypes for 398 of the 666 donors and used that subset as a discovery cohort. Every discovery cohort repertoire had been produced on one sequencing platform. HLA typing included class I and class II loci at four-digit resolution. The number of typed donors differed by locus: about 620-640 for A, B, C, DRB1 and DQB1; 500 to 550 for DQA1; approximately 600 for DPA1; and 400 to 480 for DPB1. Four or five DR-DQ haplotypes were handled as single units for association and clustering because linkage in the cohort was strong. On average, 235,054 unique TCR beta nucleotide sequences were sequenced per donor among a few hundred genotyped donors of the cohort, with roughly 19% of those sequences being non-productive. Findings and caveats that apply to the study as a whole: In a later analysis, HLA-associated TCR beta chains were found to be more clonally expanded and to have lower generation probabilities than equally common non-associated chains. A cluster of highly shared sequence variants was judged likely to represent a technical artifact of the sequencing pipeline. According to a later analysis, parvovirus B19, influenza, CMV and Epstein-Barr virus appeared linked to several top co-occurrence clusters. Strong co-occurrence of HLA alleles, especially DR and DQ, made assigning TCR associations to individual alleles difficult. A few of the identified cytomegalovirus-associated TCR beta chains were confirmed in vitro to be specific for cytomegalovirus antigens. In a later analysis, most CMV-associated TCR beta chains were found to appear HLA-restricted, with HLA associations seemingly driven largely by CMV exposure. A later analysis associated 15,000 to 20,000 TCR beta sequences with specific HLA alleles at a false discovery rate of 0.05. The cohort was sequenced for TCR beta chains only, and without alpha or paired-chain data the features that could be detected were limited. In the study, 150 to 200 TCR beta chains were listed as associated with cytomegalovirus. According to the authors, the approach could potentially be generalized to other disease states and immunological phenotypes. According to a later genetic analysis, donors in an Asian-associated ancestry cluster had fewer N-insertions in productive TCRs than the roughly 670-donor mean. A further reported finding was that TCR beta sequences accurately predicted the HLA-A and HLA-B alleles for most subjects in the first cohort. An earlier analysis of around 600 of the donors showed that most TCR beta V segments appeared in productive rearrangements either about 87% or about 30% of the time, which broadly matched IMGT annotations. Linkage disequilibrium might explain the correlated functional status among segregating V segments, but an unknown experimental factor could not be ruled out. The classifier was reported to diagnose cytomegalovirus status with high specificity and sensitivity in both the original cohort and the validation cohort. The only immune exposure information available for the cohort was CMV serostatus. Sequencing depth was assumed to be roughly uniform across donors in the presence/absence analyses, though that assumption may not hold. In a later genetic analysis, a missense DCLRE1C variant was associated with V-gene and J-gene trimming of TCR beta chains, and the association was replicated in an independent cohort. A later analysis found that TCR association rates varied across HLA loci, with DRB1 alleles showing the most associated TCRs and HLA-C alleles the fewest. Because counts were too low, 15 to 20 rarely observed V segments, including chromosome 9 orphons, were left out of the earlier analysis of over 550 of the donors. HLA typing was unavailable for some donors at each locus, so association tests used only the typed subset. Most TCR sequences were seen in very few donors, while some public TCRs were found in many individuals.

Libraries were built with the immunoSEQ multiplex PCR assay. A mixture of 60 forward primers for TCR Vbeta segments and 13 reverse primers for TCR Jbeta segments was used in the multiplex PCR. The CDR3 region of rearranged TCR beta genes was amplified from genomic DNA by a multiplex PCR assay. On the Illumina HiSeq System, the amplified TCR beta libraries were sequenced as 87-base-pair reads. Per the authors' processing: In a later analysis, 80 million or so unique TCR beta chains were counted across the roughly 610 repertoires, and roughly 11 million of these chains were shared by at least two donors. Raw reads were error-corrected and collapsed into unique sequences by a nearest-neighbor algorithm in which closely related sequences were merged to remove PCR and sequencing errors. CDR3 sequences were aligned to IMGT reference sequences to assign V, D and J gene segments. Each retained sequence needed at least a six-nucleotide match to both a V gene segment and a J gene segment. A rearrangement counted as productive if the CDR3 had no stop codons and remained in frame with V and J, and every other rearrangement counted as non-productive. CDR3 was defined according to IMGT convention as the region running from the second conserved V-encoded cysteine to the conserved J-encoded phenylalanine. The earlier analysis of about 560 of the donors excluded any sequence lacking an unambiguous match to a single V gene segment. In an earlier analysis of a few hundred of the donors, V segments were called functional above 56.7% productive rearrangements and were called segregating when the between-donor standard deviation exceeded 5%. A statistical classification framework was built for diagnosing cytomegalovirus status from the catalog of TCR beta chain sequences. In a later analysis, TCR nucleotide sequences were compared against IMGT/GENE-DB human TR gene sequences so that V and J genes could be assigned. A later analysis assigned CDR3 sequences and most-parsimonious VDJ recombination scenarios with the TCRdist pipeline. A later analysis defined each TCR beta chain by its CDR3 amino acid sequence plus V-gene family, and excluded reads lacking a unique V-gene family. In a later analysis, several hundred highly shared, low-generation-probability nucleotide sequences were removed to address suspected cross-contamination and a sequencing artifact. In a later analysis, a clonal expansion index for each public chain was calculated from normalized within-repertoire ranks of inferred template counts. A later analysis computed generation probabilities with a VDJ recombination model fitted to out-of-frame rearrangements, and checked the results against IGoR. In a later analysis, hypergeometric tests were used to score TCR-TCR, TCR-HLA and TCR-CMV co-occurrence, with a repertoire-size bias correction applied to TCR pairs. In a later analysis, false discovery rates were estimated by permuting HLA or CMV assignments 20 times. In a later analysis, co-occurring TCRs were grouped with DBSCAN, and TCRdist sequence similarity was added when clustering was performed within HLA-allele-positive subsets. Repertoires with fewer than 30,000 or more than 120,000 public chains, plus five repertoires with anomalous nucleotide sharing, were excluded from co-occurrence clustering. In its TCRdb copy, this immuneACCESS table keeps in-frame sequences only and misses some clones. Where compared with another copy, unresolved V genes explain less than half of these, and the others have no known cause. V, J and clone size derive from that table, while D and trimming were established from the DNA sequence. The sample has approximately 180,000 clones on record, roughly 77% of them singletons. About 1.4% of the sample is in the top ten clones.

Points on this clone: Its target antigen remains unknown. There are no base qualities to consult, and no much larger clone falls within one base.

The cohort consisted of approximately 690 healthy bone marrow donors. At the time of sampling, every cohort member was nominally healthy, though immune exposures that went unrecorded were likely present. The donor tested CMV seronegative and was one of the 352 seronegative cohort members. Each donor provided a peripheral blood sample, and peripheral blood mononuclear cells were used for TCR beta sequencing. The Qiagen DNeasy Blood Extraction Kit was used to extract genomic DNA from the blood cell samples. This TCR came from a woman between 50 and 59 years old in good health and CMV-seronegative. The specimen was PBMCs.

The nucleotide sequence is given as TGTGCCAGCAGCTTGGACCGGGGGCTAGCGGGGGGTCGTGGGGAGACCCAGTACTTC. This sequence encodes CASSLDRGLAGGRGETQYF. This chain joins TRBV11-1 to TRBJ2-5; the junction holds 11 bases that match TRBD2. For CDR1 and CDR2, the germline V gene (reference sequence) lists SGHAT and FQDESV. Spanning cysteine to phenylalanine, the CDR3 consists of 19 amino acids. The sequence is cut down to CDR3 DNA, 57 bases in frame from base 1. The germline V and J ends show losses of 3 bases and 5 bases respectively, and no gene match explains 17 bases of the junction.